The 31 T cell receptor beta chains in this list originate from one sample, sequenced in a study of cytomegalovirus exposure and HLA in healthy donors. Primers for the PCR totalled 60 Vbeta and 13 Jbeta. This table comes from immunoSEQ multiplex PCR, and its TCRdb copy is limited to in-frame clones, with some not included. The sample lists under 200,000 clones, over 75% seen once, with less than 4.5% in the top ten. The source material was PBMCs. Every receptor here comes from a man aged 45-60 years in good health and CMV-seronegative.

V usage is TRBV27 and J usage is TRBJ2-7, with TRBD1 matching over 7 bases. Germline CDR1 reads MNHEY; CDR2 reads SMNVEV (reference sequence). This CDR3 is 14 amino acids long. The trim removed 6 bases at V and 7 bases at J, leaving 12 bases unmatched. The CDR3 loop reads CASSPTGLEYEQYF. CDR3 bases: TGTGCCAGCAGCCCGACAGGGTTGGAGTATGAGCAGTACTTC.

V and J are TRBV6-6 and TRBJ2-7; 7 nucleotides align to TRBD2. Germline V gene sequence: CDR1 MNHNY, CDR2 SVGAGI (reference sequence). The CDR3 spans 14 residues. With 6 bases clipped from V and 5 bases from J, the junction kept 10 bases outside the gene matches. In DNA, the CDR3 is TGTGCCAGCAGCCGTGGCGGGGGAACTAACGAGCAGTACTTC. Amino acids: CASSRGGGTNEQYF.

The chain combines TRBV29-1 with TRBJ1-2; 7 bases are shared with TRBD1. Germline trimming cut 0 bases from V and 4 bases from J; bases unmatched to any gene: 11. Per germline, CDR1 SQVTM and CDR2 ANQGSEA. CDR3 size: 16 residues. The CDR3 here is CSVEDPTGVRVYGYTF. Written as DNA, the CDR3 is TGCAGCGTTGAAGACCCTACAGGGGTTAGGGTCTATGGCTACACCTTC.

The rearrangement links TRBV4-1 to TRBJ2-7; 8 nucleotides agree with TRBD2. The V gene's germline CDR1 is MGHRA and CDR2 YSYEKL. CDR3 length: 12 residues. V gave up 4 bases and J gave up 6 bases; unmatched junction bases: 2. The chain's CDR3 is CASSPGGSEQYF. CDR3 nucleotides: TGCGCCAGCAGCCCGGGGGGGAGCGAGCAGTACTTC.

In its sample, this clone was seen a few times. This chain uses TRBV7-9 with TRBJ1-5; a possible D gene is TRBD1 (5 bases). Germline V gene sequence: CDR1 SEHNR, CDR2 FQNEAQ (reference sequence). The CDR3 loop spans 13 amino acids. The ends were cut back, 5 bases at V and 9 bases at J, with 14 bases in the middle. The DNA for the CDR3 is TGTGCCAGCAGCCACGATGCGGGGGGGCCCCAGCATTTT. It specifies CASSHDAGGPQHF.

The chain couples TRBV18 to TRBJ1-1, with D perhaps TRBD1 (6 bases). CDR1 and CDR2 from the germline V gene are KGHSH and LQKENI. CDR3 length: 13 amino acids. The V end lost 2 bases, the J end lost 3 bases, and 7 bases lay between the germline ends. The CDR3 is CASSPGQYTEAFF. CDR3 sequence (DNA): TGTGCCAGCTCACCAGGACAGTACACTGAAGCTTTCTTT.

In its sample, this clone was seen a few times. The chain carries TRBV2 and TRBJ2-7; TRBD2 matches 7 bases. Germline V CDR1 and CDR2: SNHLY, FYNNEI. V lost 8 bases and J lost 4; bases outside the gene matches: 5. There are 12 residues in the CDR3. The CDR3, as DNA: TGTGCCAGCCGGGTGGGGGGGTACGAGCAGTACTTC. Protein: CASRVGGYEQYF. Supplemented by reference TRBV2 and TRBJ2-7, the full variable domain reads EPEVTQTPSHQVTQMGQEVILRCVPISNHLYFYWYRQILGQKVEFLVSFYNNEISEKSEIFDDQFSVERPDGSNFTLKIRSTKLEDSAMYFCASRVGGYEQYFGPGTRLTVT.

The V gene is TRBV7-7, the J gene TRBJ2-2, with 7 positions matching TRBD2. The CDR3 loop spans 14 amino acids. Germline V CDR1 and CDR2: SSHAT, FNYEAQ (reference sequence). The V gene end was trimmed by 5 bases and the J gene end by 8 bases; junction bases not matched to a gene: 8. CDR3 protein: CASSPGSGGGELFF. CDR3 nucleotide sequence: TGTGCCAGCAGCCCCGGTTCGGGGGGTGGGGAGCTGTTTTTT.

The chain joins TRBV2 to TRBJ2-1, with TRBD1 matching 10 bases. Germline CDR1 is SNHLY and CDR2 is FYNNEI. V shed 4 bases, J shed 9 bases, and the junction held 9 bases outside the gene matches. This CDR3 comprises 15 residues. In nucleotides, the CDR3 is TGTGCCAGCAGTGGTTTGGGACAGGGGATAGGTGAGCAGTTCTTC. It translates to CASSGLGQGIGEQFF.

This chain connects TRBV30 to TRBJ1-5, with a weak D call TRBD1 (6 bases). This CDR3 is built from 14 residues. Trimming took off 1 base at V and 3 bases at J, with 10 bases between the two ends. Germline CDR1 is GTSNPN and CDR2 is SVGIG (reference sequence). For the CDR3, the DNA is TGTGCCTGGAGTGGCCGGACAGTCAATCAGCCCCAGCATTTT. Its translation: CAWSGRTVNQPQHF.

The J gene is TRBJ2-1, the V gene TRBV7-9; no clear D gene. Germline V gene lookup returns CDR1 SEHNR and CDR2 FQNEAQ (reference sequence). There are 13 residues in the CDR3. With 3 bases removed from V and 1 base from J, the gap between germline ends came to 4 bases. The CDR3 DNA follows: TGTGCCAGCAGCTTCCCTTCCTACAATGAGCAGTTCTTC. Its protein is CASSFPSYNEQFF. The full variable domain, with the rest looked up from reference TRBV7-9 and TRBJ2-1, is DTGVSQNPRHKITKRGQNVTFRCDPISEHNRLYWYRQTLGQGPEFLTYFQNEAQLEKSRLLSDRFSAERPKGSFSTLEIQRTEQGDSAMYLCASSFPSYNEQFFGPGTRLTVL.

The chain joins TRBV7-3 to TRBJ2-2, with D maybe TRBD2 (6 bases). Per germline, CDR1 SGHTA and CDR2 FQGTGA. V shed 3 bases and J shed 6 bases, with 14 bases lying between them. This CDR3 has 15 amino acids. CDR3 in amino acids: CASSLVGGIAGELFF. The DNA of the CDR3 is TGTGCCAGCAGCTTGGTGGGGGGAATCGCCGGGGAGCTGTTTTTT. Together with reference TRBV7-3 and TRBJ2-2, the CDR3 gives the full variable domain: GAGVSQTPSNKVTEKGKYVELRCDPISGHTALYWYRQSLGQGPEFLIYFQGTGAADDSGLPNDRFFAVRPEGSVSTLKIQRTERGDSAVYLCASSLVGGIAGELFFGEGSRLTVL.

The V gene is TRBV19, the J gene TRBJ1-1, with TRBD1 as a possible D gene (6 bases). This CDR3 comprises 14 residues. Trimming left V 2 bases short and J 6 bases short, with 13 bases between. Germline CDR1 is LNHDA and CDR2 is SQIVND (reference sequence). CDR3 coding DNA: TGTGCCAGTAGTATACTCGGGCAGGGGTCTGAAGCTTTCTTT. Amino acid sequence: CASSILGQGSEAFF.

The chain couples TRBV19 to TRBJ1-2; 8 nucleotides match TRBD1. Looked up from germline, CDR1 is LNHDA and CDR2 is SQIVND (reference sequence). The J segment lost 3 bases and the V segment lost 4 bases, leaving 7 bases of the junction unmatched. CDR3 size: 15 residues. The CDR3 coding sequence is TGTGCCAGTAGTAGACAGGGGAATAAGGACTATGGCTACACCTTC. It yields the protein CASSRQGNKDYGYTF.

The chain employs TRBV5-8 and TRBJ1-2, with 9 bases identical to TRBD1. CDR3 length equals 17 residues. Germline loops: CDR1 SGHTS, CDR2 YDEGEE. V dropped 4 bases and J dropped 0; count of bases not matched to a gene: 10. CDR3 loop: CASSGTGGREPNYGYTF. CDR3 nucleotides: TGTGCCAGCAGCGGAACAGGGGGCCGAGAACCTAACTATGGCTACACCTTC.

The V call is TRBV6-5, the J call TRBJ2-7, with TRBD1 matching 7 bases. The CDR3 loop spans 16 amino acids. CDR1 and CDR2 from the germline V gene are MNHEY and SVGAGI. V lost 2 bases, J lost 5 bases, and 12 bases stayed unmatched. Here the CDR3 reads CASSYLRGRGNNEQYF. DNA for the CDR3: TGTGCCAGCAGTTACCTTAGGGGCAGGGGGAATAACGAGCAGTACTTC.

The chain employs TRBV6-4 and TRBJ2-3; maybe TRBD1 (7 bases). With 5 bases removed from V and 5 bases from J, the gap between germline ends came to 11 bases. The CDR3 spans 13 residues. Germline CDR1 MRHNA, CDR2 SNTAGT. Written as DNA, the CDR3 is TGTGCCAGCAGTCCCCAGGGGGGAGATACGCAGTATTTT. This encodes CASSPQGGDTQYF.

This clone was recorded once. The rearrangement links TRBV6-5 to TRBJ2-5, with 7 bases lining up with TRBD2. The J call may not be correct, given that the DNA end is closer to TRBJ2-7. Germline V gives CDR1 MNHEY, CDR2 SVGAGI. The CDR3 loop spans 15 amino acids. The CDR3, as DNA: TGTGCCAGCAGCCGCCGACTAGCTACCACCTACGAGCAGTACTTC. It specifies CASSRRLATTYEQYF.

The chain links TRBV9 to TRBJ2-2; tentative D call: TRBD2 (5 bases). V dropped 0 bases and J dropped 7 bases, with 13 bases sitting between them. CDR3 length: 15 amino acids. Germline V gene sequence: CDR1 SGDLS, CDR2 YYNGEE. CDR3 protein: CASSVVGGRSGELFF. In DNA form, the CDR3 reads TGTGCCAGCAGCGTAGTAGGAGGACGGAGCGGGGAGCTGTTTTTT.

The genes are TRBV10-3 and TRBJ1-1; D is undetermined. CDR3 length equals 14 residues. V lost 4 bases, J lost 5 bases, and 14 bases lay in between. Germline V gene sequence: CDR1 ENHRY, CDR2 SYGVKD. The CDR3 loop reads CAISGMGGGTEAFF. The CDR3 DNA reads as TGTGCCATCAGTGGAATGGGAGGAGGGACTGAAGCTTTCTTT.

Comment on this clone: Mismatch with germline at one junction end may stem from a read error. CDR3 DNA: TGTTCCAGCAGCTTAGCTGAGGGCCCGAGGGAGACCCAGTACTTC. It translates to CSSSLAEGPRETQYF. The chain links TRBV7-9 to TRBJ2-5, with D possibly TRBD2 on 5 matching bases. Germline CDR1 and CDR2: SEHNR and FQNEAQ (reference sequence). The CDR3 runs 15 residues.

V is TRBV7-2 and J is TRBJ1-2, with D perhaps matching TRBD1 (6 bases). V lost 5 bases to trimming and J lost 6 bases, with 19 bases between them. The CDR3 is made up of 15 amino acids. Germline assignment: CDR1 SGHTA and CDR2 FQGNSA. The chain's CDR3 is CASSPDGGGRNGYTF. For the CDR3, the DNA is TGTGCCAGCAGCCCCGATGGGGGGGGCAGGAATGGCTACACCTTC. The entire variable domain, with the rest obtained from reference TRBV7-2 and TRBJ1-2, is as follows: GAGVSQSPSNKVTEKGKDVELRCDPISGHTALYWYRQSLGQGLEFLIYFQGNSAPDKSGLPSDRFSAERTGGSVSTLTIQRTQQEDSAVYLCASSPDGGGRNGYTFGSGTRLTVV.

This chain joins TRBV5-6 and TRBJ1-6; no clear D gene. CDR3 size: 16 residues. CDR1 SGHDT and CDR2 YYEEEE come from the germline V gene. Deletions cut 0 bases from V and 0 bases from J, with 7 bases between. The CDR3 DNA reads as TGTGCCAGCAGCTTGGATGGTAGCTCCTATAATTCACCCCTCCACTTT. Amino acids: CASSLDGSSYNSPLHF.

J is TRBJ1-2 and V is TRBV7-9; possibly TRBD1 for D (5 bases). The CDR3 runs 14 residues. The germline CDR1 and CDR2 sequences are SEHNR and FQNEAQ (reference sequence). V was trimmed by 2 bases and J by 8 bases, leaving 15 bases between them. CDR3: CASSLKGRVGGYTF. The CDR3, as DNA: TGTGCCAGCAGCTTAAAGGGCAGGGTCGGCGGCTACACCTTC.

The chain carries TRBV27 and TRBJ2-1; D might be TRBD2 (7 bases). Germline CDR1 and CDR2: MNHEY and SMNVEV (reference sequence). The V end was cut by 3 bases, the J end by 7 bases, with 13 bases between. This CDR3 spans 14 amino acids. The CDR3 DNA follows: TGTGCCAGCAGTTTTAGGACAGCGGGGAATGAGCAGTTCTTC. It specifies CASSFRTAGNEQFF.

The table lists this clone with a few counts. V gene TRBV2 combines with J gene TRBJ1-3; D gene uncertain. V lost 7 bases to trimming and J lost 4 bases, with 8 bases between them. Germline-derived CDR1 and CDR2 are SNHLY and FYNNEI. The CDR3 is 12 amino acids. In nucleotides, the CDR3 is TGTGCCAGCAAGTCCAGAGGAAACACCATATATTTT. Its translation is CASKSRGNTIYF.

This clone appeared a single time. The chain has TRBV12-5 and TRBJ2-2, with D possibly being TRBD2 (5 bases). The CDR3 has 14 residues. V was pared by 8 bases and J by 2 bases, with 12 bases between. CDR1 is LGHNT, CDR2 FRNRAP, per germline. This CDR3 is CASIPGFNTGELFF. Here the CDR3 DNA reads TGTGCTAGTATTCCGGGGTTCAACACCGGGGAGCTGTTTTTT.

This clone has only a few counts. The chain couples TRBV9 to TRBJ1-2; the match to TRBD1 covers 7 bases. The junction had 16 bases not matched to a gene; V was cut back by 6 bases and J by 5 bases. This CDR3 has 16 residues. Per the germline V gene, CDR1 is SGDLS and CDR2 is YYNGEE. CDR3 bases: TGTGCCAGCACCCCGACGAGGGGGCCGGTCGCTTATGGCTACACCTTC. Its protein is CASTPTRGPVAYGYTF.

Regarding this clone: The junction and the germline gene differ at one end; a read error may be behind it. V is TRBV5-6 and J is TRBJ1-3, with D perhaps TRBD1 (6 bases). The germline CDR1 and CDR2 sequences are SGHDT and YYEEEE. CDR3 length: 15 amino acids. The DNA for the CDR3 is TGTGCCAGCAGCCCTCGCGGGGGCTCTAGAAACACCATATATTTT. Amino acids: CASSPRGGSRNTIYF.

The genes are TRBV7-5 and TRBJ2-1; the table's D call, TRBD2, has no DNA check behind it. TRBV7-5 is classified as a pseudogene. The CDR3 is 16 residues long. The CDR3 spells CARSFLSSGEYNEQFF. The CDR3 DNA reads as TGTGCCAGAAGCTTTCTTTCTAGCGGCGAGTACAATGAGCAGTTCTTC.

V is TRBV5-1 and J is TRBJ2-7; TRBD1 agrees at 9 bases. The CDR3 consists of 15 residues. Trimming took 0 bases from V and 7 from J; bases not matched to a gene: 8. Per germline, CDR1 SGHRS and CDR2 YFSETQ. CDR3 region: CASSLGGTGMGEQYF. CDR3 DNA: TGCGCCAGCAGCTTGGGCGGGACAGGGATGGGGGAGCAGTACTTC.